This T cell receptor (beta chain) was sequenced for a study of CD8+ T cells in alopecia areata. Sequencing relied on a cDNA template that was reverse transcribed from extracted RNA. TCRdb's copy holds only in-frame clones and misses some; the assay was immunoSEQ multiplex PCR. The table includes under 350,000 clones, roughly 50% detected once. Treatment described: oral pan-JAK inhibitor, 5-10 mg twice daily. Researchers picked out CD4+ and CD8+ T cells from PBMCs by sorting. With V trimmed by 2 bases and J by 3 bases, 0 bases remained unmatched. CDR3 length: 13 amino acids. Germline CDR1 and CDR2: SGHTA and FQGNSA.

The J gene is TRBJ2-5, the V gene TRBV7-2, with 7 bases lining up with TRBD2. The clonotype comes from a human donor with alopecia areata. Sequencing used CD4+ T cells sorted from blood, obtained at week 24, from a patient treated with tofacitinib. The CDR3 loop is CASSLLAEETQYF. CDR3 coding DNA: TGTGCCAGCAGCTTACTAGCGGAAGAGACCCAGTACTTC. Looking up the rest from reference TRBV7-2 and TRBJ2-5 gives the full variable domain: GAGVSQSPSNKVTEKGKDVELRCDPISGHTALYWYRQSLGQGLEFLIYFQGNSAPDKSGLPSDRFSAERTGGSVSTLTIQRTQQEDSAVYLCASSLLAEETQYFGPGTRLLVL.